The rows below give T cell receptor beta chains drawn from one sample of a study of cytomegalovirus exposure and HLA in healthy donors. The method was immunoSEQ multiplex PCR; TCRdb's version includes in-frame clones alone and lacks a portion of them. The repertoire holds fewer than 250,000 clones, with less than 80% as singletons. What was sequenced was PBMCs. The source is a girl aged 2 to 10 in good health and CMV-seronegative. Both conserved end residues are part of each CDR3. The order of the fields is D gene, V gene, clone size, J gene, CDR3 protein, CDR3 DNA. The D gene is left open where the match is weak. Clone size is not always given. Where it is, it says once, few, many or a class for expanded clones.

.	TRBV5-4	.	TRBJ1-2	CASSSTMAGYGYTF	TGTGCCAGCAGCTCAACAATGGCTGGTTATGGCTACACCTTC
.	TRBV11-2	.	TRBJ2-1	CASSSVGGVGEFF	TGTGCCAGCAGCTCGGTGGGCGGGGTCGGGGAGTTCTTC
.	TRBV7-9	.	TRBJ2-3	CASSLPAGQTTDTQYF	TGTGCCAGCAGCTTACCGGCCGGACAGACCACAGATACGCAGTATTTT
TRBD2	TRBV7-8	few	TRBJ2-7	CASSPGLAGGSYEQYF	TGTGCCAGCAGCCCGGGACTAGCGGGAGGTTCCTACGAGCAGTACTTC
.	TRBV25-1	.	TRBJ2-7	CASRNPGFEQYF	TGTGCCAGCAGAAACCCAGGGTTCGAGCAGTACTTC
TRBD2	TRBV10-1	.	TRBJ2-7	CASSALAGDEQYF	TGCGCCAGCAGTGCACTAGCGGGGGATGAGCAGTACTTC
TRBD2	TRBV13	.	TRBJ2-7	CASSPSGRGNYEQYF	TGTGCCAGCAGCCCCAGCGGGAGGGGGAACTACGAGCAGTACTTC
.	TRBV30	.	TRBJ2-1	CAWSFSGGAHYNEQFF	TGTGCCTGGAGTTTCTCCGGAGGGGCCCACTACAATGAGCAGTTCTTC
.	TRBV7-2	.	TRBJ2-5	CASSSWTAETQYF	TGTGCCAGCAGCTCATGGACAGCCGAGACCCAGTACTTC
.	TRBV10-3	.	TRBJ1-2	CAIGPRGIPAGGYTF	TGTGCCATCGGGCCCCGGGGAATACCCGCGGGTGGCTACACCTTC
.	TRBV6-6	.	TRBJ1-6	CASSVGGGSYNSPLHF	TGTGCCAGCAGTGTTGGGGGGGGTTCCTATAATTCACCCCTCCACTTT
TRBD1	TRBV9	.	TRBJ2-7	CASSVAGTGNYEQYF	TGTGCCAGCAGCGTAGCGGGGACAGGGAACTACGAGCAGTACTTC
TRBD1	TRBV4-1	few	TRBJ1-4	CASSQLNRGRKLFF	TGCGCCAGCAGCCAACTCAACAGGGGGCGAAAACTGTTTTTT
.	TRBV11-2	.	TRBJ1-3	CASSPVTGPGNTIYF	TGTGCCAGCAGCCCCGTGACAGGCCCTGGAAACACCATATATTTT
.	TRBV2	.	TRBJ1-1	CASRTGNLRTEAFF	TGTGCCAGCAGAACAGGGAATCTTCGCACTGAAGCTTTCTTT
TRBD1	TRBV5-1	.	TRBJ1-2	CASSLFRDSNYGYTF	TGCGCCAGCAGCTTGTTCCGGGACAGTAACTATGGCTACACCTTC
TRBD1	TRBV19	few	TRBJ1-4	CASSEGQGSEKLFF	TGTGCCAGTAGTGAGGGACAGGGGAGTGAAAAACTGTTTTTT
.	TRBV19	.	TRBJ2-7	CASSPRPGTYEQYF	TGTGCCAGTAGTCCCAGACCCGGGACCTACGAGCAGTACTTC
TRBD2	TRBV7-2	.	TRBJ2-7	CASRLTSGPYEQYF	TGTGCCAGCAGGTTGACTAGCGGGCCCTACGAGCAGTACTTC
TRBD1	TRBV6-5	.	TRBJ1-5	CASSYSAGGSNQPQHF	TGTGCCAGCAGTTACTCGGCAGGGGGTAGCAATCAGCCCCAGCATTTT
TRBD1	TRBV10-3	once	TRBJ2-7	CAIRGQDETYEQYF	TGTGCCATTCGAGGACAGGACGAAACCTACGAGCAGTACTTC
.	TRBV5-1	.	TRBJ1-2	CASSLGQGNYGYTF	TGCGCCAGCAGCTTGGGTCAGGGCAACTATGGCTACACCTTC
TRBD1	TRBV10-1	.	TRBJ1-2	CASGAGGQDYGYTF	TGCGCCAGCGGCGCAGGGGGGCAAGACTATGGCTACACCTTC
TRBD2	TRBV5-5	.	TRBJ2-2	CASSLPSGSTGELFF	TGTGCCAGCAGCTTGCCTAGCGGGAGCACCGGGGAGCTGTTTTTT
.	TRBV6-5	.	TRBJ1-5	CASSYGTNQPQHF	TGTGCCAGCAGTTACGGTACTAATCAGCCCCAGCATTTT
.	TRBV6-8	few	TRBJ2-7	CASSYSEQYF	TGTGCCAGCAGTTATAGTGAGCAGTACTTC
TRBD1	TRBV5-1	.	TRBJ2-7	CASSLGAGTGATYEQYF	TGCGCCAGCAGCTTGGGGGCCGGGACAGGCGCAACCTACGAGCAGTACTTC
TRBD1	TRBV6-1	few	TRBJ2-7	CASSEVGTGSYEQYF	TGTGCCAGCAGTGAGGTGGGGACAGGTTCCTACGAGCAGTACTTC
TRBD1	TRBV2	.	TRBJ1-2	CASSEQGGYYGYTF	TGTGCCAGCAGTGAGCAGGGGGGTTATTATGGCTACACCTTC
TRBD2	TRBV12-5	.	TRBJ2-2	CASGPFGLAGGTGELFF	TGTGCTAGCGGGCCCTTTGGTCTAGCGGGAGGAACCGGGGAGCTGTTTTTT
.	TRBV5-1	.	TRBJ2-1	CASSLDVYVGGNNEQFF	TGCGCCAGCAGCTTGGATGTGTATGTGGGAGGAAACAATGAGCAGTTCTTC